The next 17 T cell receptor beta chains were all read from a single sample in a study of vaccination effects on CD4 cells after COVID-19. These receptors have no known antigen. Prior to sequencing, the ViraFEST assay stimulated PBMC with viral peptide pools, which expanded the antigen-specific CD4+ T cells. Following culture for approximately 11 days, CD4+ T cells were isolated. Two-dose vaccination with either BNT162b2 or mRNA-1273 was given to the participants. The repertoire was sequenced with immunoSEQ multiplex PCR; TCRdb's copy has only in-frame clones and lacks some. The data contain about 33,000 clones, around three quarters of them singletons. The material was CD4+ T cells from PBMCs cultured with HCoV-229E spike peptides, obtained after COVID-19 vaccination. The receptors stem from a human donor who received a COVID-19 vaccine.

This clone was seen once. This chain's CDR3 is CASVEAGRGGIEQFF. The DNA of the CDR3 is TGTGCCAGCGTAGAGGCAGGACGGGGGGGAATTGAGCAGTTCTTC. This chain connects TRBV6-5 to TRBJ2-1; TRBD2 aligns across 8 bases. The CDR3 is 15 residues long. J gave up 9 bases and V 8 bases, and 15 bases lay outside the gene matches. CDR1 and CDR2 from the germline V gene are MNHEY and SVGAGI.

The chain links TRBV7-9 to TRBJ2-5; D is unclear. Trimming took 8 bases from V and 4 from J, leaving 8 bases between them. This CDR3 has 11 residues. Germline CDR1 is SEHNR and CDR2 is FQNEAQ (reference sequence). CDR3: CASPVGETQYF. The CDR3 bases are TGTGCCAGCCCCGTCGGAGAGACCCAGTACTTC.

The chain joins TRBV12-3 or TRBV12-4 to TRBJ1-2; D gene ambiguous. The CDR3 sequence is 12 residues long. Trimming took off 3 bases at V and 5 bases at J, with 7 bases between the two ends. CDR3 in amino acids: CASSLMGYGYTF. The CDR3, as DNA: TGTGCCAGCAGTTTGATGGGGTATGGCTACACCTTC.

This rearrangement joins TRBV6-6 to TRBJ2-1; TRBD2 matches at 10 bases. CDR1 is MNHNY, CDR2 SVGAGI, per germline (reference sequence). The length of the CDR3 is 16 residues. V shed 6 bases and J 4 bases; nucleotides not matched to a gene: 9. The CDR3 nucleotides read TGTGCCAGCAGGGGTACTCTAGCGGGAGCTTACAATGAGCAGTTCTTC. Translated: CASRGTLAGAYNEQFF.

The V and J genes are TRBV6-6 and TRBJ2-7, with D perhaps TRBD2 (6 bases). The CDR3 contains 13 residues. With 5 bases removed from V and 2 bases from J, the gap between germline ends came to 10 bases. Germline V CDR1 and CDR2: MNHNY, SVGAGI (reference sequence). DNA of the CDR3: TGTGCCAGCAGTACGACTAGTACCTACGAGCAGTACTTC. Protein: CASSTTSTYEQYF.

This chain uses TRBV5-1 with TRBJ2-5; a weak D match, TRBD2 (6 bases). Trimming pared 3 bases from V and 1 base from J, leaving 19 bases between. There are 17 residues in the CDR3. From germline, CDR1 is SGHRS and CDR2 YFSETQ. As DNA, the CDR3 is TGCGCCAGCAGCTCCGGTCCGGGGGTTCGAACCCAAGAGACCCAGTACTTC. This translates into CASSSGPGVRTQETQYF.

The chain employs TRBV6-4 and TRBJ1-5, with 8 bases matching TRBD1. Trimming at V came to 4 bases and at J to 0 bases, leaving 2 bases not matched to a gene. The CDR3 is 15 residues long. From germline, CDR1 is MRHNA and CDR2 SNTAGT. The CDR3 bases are TGTGCCAGCAGTGCCACAGGGGGTAGCAATCAGCCCCAGCATTTT. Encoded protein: CASSATGGSNQPQHF.

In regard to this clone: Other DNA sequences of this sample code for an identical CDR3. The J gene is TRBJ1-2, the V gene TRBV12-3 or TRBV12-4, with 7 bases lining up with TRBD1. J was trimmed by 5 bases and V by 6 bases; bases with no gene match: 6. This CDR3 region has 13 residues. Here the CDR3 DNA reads TGTGCCAGCAGCTCCACAGGGGCGTATGGCTACACCTTC. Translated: CASSSTGAYGYTF.

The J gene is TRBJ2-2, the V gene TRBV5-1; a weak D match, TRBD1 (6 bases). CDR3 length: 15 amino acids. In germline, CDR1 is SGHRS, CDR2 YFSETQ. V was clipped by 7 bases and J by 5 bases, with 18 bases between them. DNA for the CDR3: TGCGCCAGCGGCCGGGACACCCTTCGAACCGGGGAGCTGTTTTTT. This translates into CASGRDTLRTGELFF.

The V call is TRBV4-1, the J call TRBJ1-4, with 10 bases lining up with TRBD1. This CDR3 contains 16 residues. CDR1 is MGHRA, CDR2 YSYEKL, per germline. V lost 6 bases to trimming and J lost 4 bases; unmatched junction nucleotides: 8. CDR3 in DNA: TGCGCCAGCAGGACAGGGGGCGCTTTAAGTAATGAAAAACTGTTTTTT. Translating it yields CASRTGGALSNEKLFF.

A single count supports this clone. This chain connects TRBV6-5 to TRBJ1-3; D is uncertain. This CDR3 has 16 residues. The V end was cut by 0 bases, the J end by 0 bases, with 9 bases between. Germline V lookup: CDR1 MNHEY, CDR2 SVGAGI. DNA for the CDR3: TGTGCCAGCAGTTACTCGATATCCCTCTCTGGAAACACCATATATTTT. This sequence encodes CASSYSISLSGNTIYF.

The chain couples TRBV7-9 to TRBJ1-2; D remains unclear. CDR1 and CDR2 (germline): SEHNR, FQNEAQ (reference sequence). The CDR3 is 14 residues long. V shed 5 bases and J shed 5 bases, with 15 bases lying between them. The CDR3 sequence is CASSPETARYGYTF. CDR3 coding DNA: TGTGCCAGCAGCCCCGAGACGGCGAGATATGGCTACACCTTC. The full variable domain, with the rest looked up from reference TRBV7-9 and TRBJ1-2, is DTGVSQNPRHKITKRGQNVTFRCDPISEHNRLYWYRQTLGQGPEFLTYFQNEAQLEKSRLLSDRFSAERPKGSFSTLEIQRTEQGDSAMYLCASSPETARYGYTFGSGTRLTVV.

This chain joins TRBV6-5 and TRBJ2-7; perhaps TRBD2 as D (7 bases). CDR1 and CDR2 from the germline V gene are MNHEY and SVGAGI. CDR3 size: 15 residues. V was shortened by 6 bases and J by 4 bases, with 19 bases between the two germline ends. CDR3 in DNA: TGTGCCAGCAGACTCGAACAGGGAGGGAGGTACGAGCAGTACTTC. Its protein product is CASRLEQGGRYEQYF.

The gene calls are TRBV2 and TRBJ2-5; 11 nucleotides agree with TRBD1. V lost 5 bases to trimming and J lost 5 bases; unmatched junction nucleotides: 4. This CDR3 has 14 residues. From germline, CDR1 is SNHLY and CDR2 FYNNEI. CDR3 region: CASSLDRGRETQYF. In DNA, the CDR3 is TGTGCCAGCAGTTTGGACAGGGGGCGGGAGACCCAGTACTTC.

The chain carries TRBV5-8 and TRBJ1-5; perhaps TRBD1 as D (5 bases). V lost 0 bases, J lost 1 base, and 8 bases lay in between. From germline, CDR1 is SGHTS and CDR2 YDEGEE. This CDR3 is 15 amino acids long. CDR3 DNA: TGTGCCAGCAGCTTGGAGGGGTCGAGCAATCAGCCCCAGCATTTT. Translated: CASSLEGSSNQPQHF. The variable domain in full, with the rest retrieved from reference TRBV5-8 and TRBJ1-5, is EAGVTQSPTHLIKTRGQQATLRCSPISGHTSVYWYQQALGLGLQFLLWYDEGEERNRGNFPPRFSGRQFPNYSSELNVNALELEDSALYLCASSLEGSSNQPQHFGDGTRLSIL.

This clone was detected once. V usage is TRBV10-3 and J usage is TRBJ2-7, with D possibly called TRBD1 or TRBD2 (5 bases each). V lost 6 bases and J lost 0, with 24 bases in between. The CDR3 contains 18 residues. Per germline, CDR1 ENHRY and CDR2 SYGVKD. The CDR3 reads CAISEGTGIESASYEQYF. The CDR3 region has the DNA TGTGCCATCAGCGAAGGGACGGGAATAGAGAGTGCCTCCTACGAGCAGTACTTC.

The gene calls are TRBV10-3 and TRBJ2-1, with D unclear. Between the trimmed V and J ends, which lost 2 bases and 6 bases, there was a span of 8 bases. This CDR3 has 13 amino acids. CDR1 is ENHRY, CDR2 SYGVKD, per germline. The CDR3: CAISEMDFNEQFF. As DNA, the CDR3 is TGTGCCATCAGTGAGATGGATTTCAATGAGCAGTTCTTC.